This TCR beta chain derives from a study of OX40 agonist ivuxolimab in advanced cancers. Sequencing was performed with immunoSEQ multiplex PCR; in TCRdb, only in-frame clones are kept and a portion is missing. The sample yields approximately 82,000 clones, roughly 92% seen once. Deletions cut 0 bases from V and 7 bases from J, with 12 bases between. The length of the CDR3 is 15 residues. Per the germline V gene, CDR1 is KGHSH and CDR2 is LQKENI. The specimen was CD4+ or CD8+ T cells sorted from blood, collected in a trial of the OX40 agonist ivuxolimab. The V gene is TRBV18, the J gene TRBJ1-4; a weak D match, TRBD1 (6 bases). This clonotype was sampled from an adult with an advanced solid tumor such as melanoma, head and neck, liver or kidney cancer. The CDR3 coding sequence is TGTGCCAGCTCACCACCGGGGGCAGATGGTGAAAAACTGTTTTTT. This translates into CASSPPGADGEKLFF.